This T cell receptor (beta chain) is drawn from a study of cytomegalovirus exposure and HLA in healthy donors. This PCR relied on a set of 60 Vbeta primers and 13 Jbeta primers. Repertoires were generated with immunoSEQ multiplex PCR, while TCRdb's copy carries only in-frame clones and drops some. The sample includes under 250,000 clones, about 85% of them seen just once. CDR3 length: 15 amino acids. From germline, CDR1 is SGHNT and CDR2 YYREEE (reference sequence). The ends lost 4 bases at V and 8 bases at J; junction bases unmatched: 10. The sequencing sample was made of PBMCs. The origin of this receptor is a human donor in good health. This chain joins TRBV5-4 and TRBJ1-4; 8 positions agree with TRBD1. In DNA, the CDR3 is TGTGCCAGCAGCATCCAGGGGGCGATGAGAGAAAAACTGTTTTTT. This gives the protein CASSIQGAMREKLFF.